This TCR beta chain is from a study of preoperative IRX-2 immunotherapy in early breast cancer. Measured with immunoSEQ multiplex PCR; TCRdb has only the in-frame clones, and not every one. The table includes about 28,000 clones, 70% to 85% detected once. Treatment reported: preoperative locoregional IRX-2 cytokine immunotherapy. Samples came from a phase Ib trial of preoperative locoregional IRX-2 cytokine immunotherapy. Germline V lookup: CDR1 MDHEN, CDR2 SYDVKM. V gave up 2 bases and J gave up 4 bases; unmatched junction bases: 4. CDR3 length: 14 amino acids. The sequence came from a human donor with breast cancer. Specimen collection occurred from a patient treated with IRX-2 immunotherapy. The gene calls are TRBV28 and TRBJ2-5; 7 bases fit TRBD1. CDR3 protein: CASSLTGVLETQYF. CDR3 sequence (DNA): TGTGCCAGCAGTTTAACAGGGGTCTTAGAGACCCAGTACTTC.